This T cell receptor beta chain was recorded in a study of T cells in Graves' hyperthyroidism and ophthalmopathy. CDR3 length: 12 amino acids. The germline V and J ends were trimmed by 7 bases and 7 bases, with 13 bases remaining between them. CDR1 is MDHEN, CDR2 SYDVKM, per germline. This clonotype has at least ten counts. Amplified TCR beta CDR3 regions came from RNA transcripts. HTBI primers were used for first-round RT-PCR of the TCR CDR3. TCRdb processed the multiplex PCR reads anew with MiXCR; each CDR3 protein has one entry. Of hundreds of thousands of distinct CDR3 sequences listed, 16% are singletons.

The clonotype was recovered from a woman between 25 and 40 years old with Graves' hyperthyroidism. The rearrangement links TRBV28 to TRBJ1-2; TRBD1 might be the D (6 bases). Source material: blood. CDR3 sequence reads: CASTGVETGYTF. The CDR3 nucleotides read TGTGCCAGCACAGGGGTAGAGACTGGCTACACCTTC.